The 9 T cell receptor beta chains listed next were all sequenced from one sample in a study of shared clonotypes between healthy human individuals (TCRdb year 2020). The library was made by the immunoSEQ multiplex PCR assay. TCRdb limited this immuneACCESS table to in-frame rearrangements with V and J called. A share of clones is missing; checked studies link under half to unresolved V genes, and the rest is unexplained. The sample includes 2.3 million or so clones, with 90% to 95% observed a single time. The top ten constitute 0.35% to 0.45% of the sample. The sequenced sample was naive CD4+ T cells from PBMCs. What this sample's cell subset or site label stands for: CD45RA+ positively selected. These receptors were collected from a man aged 18 to 29 in good health. Some clones in this sample may be carry-over from other donors' samples.

The rearrangement links TRBV14 to TRBJ2-5; 11 bases match TRBD2. V shed 3 bases and J 0 bases; nucleotides not matched to a gene: 15. Germline CDR1 is SGHDN and CDR2 is FVKESK. This CDR3 is built from 20 residues. The CDR3 DNA follows: TGTGCCAGCAGCCACCAGTCCATCGTCTTAGCGGGAGGGTACCAAGAGACCCAGTACTTC. Translating it yields CASSHQSIVLAGGYQETQYF.

This clone has only one observation. This chain links TRBV6-1 with TRBJ1-2; 8 positions match TRBD1. V was clipped by 5 bases and J by 3 bases; unmatched bases: 14. The CDR3 has 17 amino acids. CDR1 MNHNS and CDR2 SASEGT come from the germline V gene. DNA of the CDR3: TGTGCCAGCAGTAAAGGGACAGGCTTCAATCGCGACTATGGCTACACCTTC. It translates to CASSKGTGFNRDYGYTF.

The chain carries TRBV27 and TRBJ2-7; D perhaps matches TRBD1 (5 bases). Looked up from germline, CDR1 is MNHEY and CDR2 is SMNVEV (reference sequence). Trimming pared 3 bases from V and 2 bases from J, leaving 14 bases between. This CDR3 comprises 15 residues. The CDR3 nucleotides are TGTGCCAGCAGTTTCAGGGCAGGGTCTACCTACGAGCAGTACTTC. Translating it yields CASSFRAGSTYEQYF.

The DNA for the CDR3 is TGTGCCAGCAGCCCCGGCCCTGACGTAAGCTCTGGAAACACCATATATTTT. It codes for CASSPGPDVSSGNTIYF. The rearrangement links TRBV7-9 to TRBJ1-3, with unresolved D. CDR3 size: 17 residues. V was shortened by 5 bases and J by 0 bases, with 17 bases between the two germline ends. Germline V gene data show CDR1 as SEHNR and CDR2 as FQNEAQ (reference sequence).

The genes are TRBV10-3 and TRBJ2-2; D is possibly TRBD2 (5 bases). The germline V gene encodes CDR1 ENHRY and CDR2 SYGVKD. The CDR3 sequence is 15 residues long. V lost 6 bases and J 5 bases, leaving 16 bases between the germline ends. This chain's CDR3 is CAISSARGSTGELFF. CDR3 nucleotide sequence: TGTGCCATCAGCAGCGCTCGAGGGTCAACCGGGGAGCTGTTTTTT.

This rearrangement joins TRBV10-1 to TRBJ1-1, with a tentative D call TRBD1 (6 bases). CDR1 is WNHNN and CDR2 is SYGVQD in the germline V gene (reference sequence). V shed 3 bases and J shed 1 base, with 15 bases lying between them. There are 16 residues in the CDR3. Here the CDR3 reads CASSETPGERNTEAFF. The DNA for the CDR3 is TGCGCCAGCAGTGAAACCCCAGGGGAACGGAACACTGAAGCTTTCTTT.

The chain has TRBV11-2 and TRBJ2-1, with TRBD2 matching 9 bases. V lost 4 bases and J lost 8; bases outside the gene matches: 15. CDR3 length equals 17 residues. The germline gives CDR1 SGHAT, CDR2 FQNNGV. The CDR3 reads CASSSGFGLAIRDEQFF. CDR3 nucleotide sequence: TGTGCCAGCAGCTCCGGGTTTGGACTAGCGATCAGGGATGAGCAGTTCTTC.

Worth noting for this clone: Within the sample, other DNA sequences also encode this same CDR3. The chain uses TRBV5-1 and TRBJ2-1; 13 bases map to TRBD2. Germline V gene data show CDR1 as SGHRS and CDR2 as YFSETQ. V lost 4 bases to trimming and J lost 5 bases; unmatched junction nucleotides: 3. The CDR3 spans 15 residues. CDR3 sequence reads: CASSPGTSGDNEQFF. CDR3 bases: TGCGCCAGCAGCCCGGGGACTAGCGGGGACAATGAGCAGTTCTTC. Full variable domain (remainder filled in from reference TRBV5-1 and TRBJ2-1): KAGVTQTPRYLIKTRGQQVTLSCSPISGHRSVSWYQQTPGQGLQFLFEYFSETQRNKGNFPGRFSGRQFSNSRSEMNVSTLELGDSALYLCASSPGTSGDNEQFFGPGTRLTVL.

The chain uses TRBV28 and TRBJ1-5; 12 bases match TRBD1. With V trimmed by 8 bases and J by 4 bases, 6 bases remained unmatched. Germline V gene sequence: CDR1 MDHEN, CDR2 SYDVKM. The CDR3 runs to 15 residues. The CDR3 DNA reads as TGTGCCAGCGAAGGGGACAGGGGGCCTAATCAGCCCCAGCATTTT. The encoded protein is CASEGDRGPNQPQHF.